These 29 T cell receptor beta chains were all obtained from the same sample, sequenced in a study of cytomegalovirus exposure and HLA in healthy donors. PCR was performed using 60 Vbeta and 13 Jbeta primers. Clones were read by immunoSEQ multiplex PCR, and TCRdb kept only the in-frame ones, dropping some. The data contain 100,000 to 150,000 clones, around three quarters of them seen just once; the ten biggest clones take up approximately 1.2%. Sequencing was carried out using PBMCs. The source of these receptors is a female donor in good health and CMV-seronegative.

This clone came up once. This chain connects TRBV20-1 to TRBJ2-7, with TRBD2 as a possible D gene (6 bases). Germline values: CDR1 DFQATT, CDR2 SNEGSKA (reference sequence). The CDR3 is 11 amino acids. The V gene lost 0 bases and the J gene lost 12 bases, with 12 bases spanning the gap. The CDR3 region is CSARDGGLWYF. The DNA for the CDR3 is TGCAGTGCTAGAGATGGGGGGTTGTGGTACTTC.

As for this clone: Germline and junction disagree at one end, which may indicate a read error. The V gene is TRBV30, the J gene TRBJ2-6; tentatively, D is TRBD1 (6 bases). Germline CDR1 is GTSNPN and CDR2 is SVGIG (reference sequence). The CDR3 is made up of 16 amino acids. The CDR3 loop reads CVWSDNRAAGANVLTF. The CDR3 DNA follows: TGTGTCTGGAGTGATAACAGGGCAGCTGGGGCCAACGTCCTGACTTTC.

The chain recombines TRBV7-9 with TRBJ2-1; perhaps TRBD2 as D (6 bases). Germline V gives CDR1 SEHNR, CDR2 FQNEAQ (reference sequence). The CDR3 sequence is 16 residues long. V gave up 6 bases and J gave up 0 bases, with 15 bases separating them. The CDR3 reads CASSQLASSSYNEQFF. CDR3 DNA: TGTGCCAGCAGTCAACTAGCTTCTAGCTCCTACAATGAGCAGTTCTTC.

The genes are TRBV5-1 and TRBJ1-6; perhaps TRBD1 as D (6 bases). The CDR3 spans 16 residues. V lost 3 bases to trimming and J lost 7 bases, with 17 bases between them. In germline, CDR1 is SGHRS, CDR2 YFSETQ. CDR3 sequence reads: CASSSAGGAGNSPLHF. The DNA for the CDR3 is TGCGCCAGCAGCTCAGCGGGGGGCGCGGGAAATTCACCCCTCCACTTT.

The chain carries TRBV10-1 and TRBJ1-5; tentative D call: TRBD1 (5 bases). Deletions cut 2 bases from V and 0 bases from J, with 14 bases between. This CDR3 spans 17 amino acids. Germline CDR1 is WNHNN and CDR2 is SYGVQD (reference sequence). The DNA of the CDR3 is TGCGCCAGCAGTGAGACACGGGGGGAGATTAGCAATCAGCCCCAGCATTTT. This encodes CASSETRGEISNQPQHF.

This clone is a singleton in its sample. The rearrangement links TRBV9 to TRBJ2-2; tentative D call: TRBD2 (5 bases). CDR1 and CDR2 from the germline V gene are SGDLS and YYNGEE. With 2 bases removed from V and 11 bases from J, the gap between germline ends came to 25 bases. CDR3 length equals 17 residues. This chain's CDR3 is CASSVEAAEGGSFELFF. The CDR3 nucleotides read TGTGCCAGCAGCGTGGAAGCGGCTGAGGGTGGGTCATTTGAGCTGTTTTTT.

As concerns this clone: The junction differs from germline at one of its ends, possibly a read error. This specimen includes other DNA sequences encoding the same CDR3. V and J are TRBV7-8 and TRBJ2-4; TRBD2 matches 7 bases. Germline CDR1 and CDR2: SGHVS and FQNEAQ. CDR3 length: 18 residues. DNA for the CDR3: TGCGCCAGCAGCCTCCGAGGAGGGAGGGGCGCAGGCAAAAACATTCAGTACTTC. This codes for CASSLRGGRGAGKNIQYF.

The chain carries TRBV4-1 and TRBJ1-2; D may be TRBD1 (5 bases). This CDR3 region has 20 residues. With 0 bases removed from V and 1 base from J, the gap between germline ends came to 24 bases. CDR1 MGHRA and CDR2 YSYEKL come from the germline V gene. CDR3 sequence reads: CASSQDVVSRARRGNYGYTF. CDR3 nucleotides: TGCGCCAGCAGCCAAGATGTTGTCAGCAGGGCCAGGAGAGGTAACTATGGCTACACCTTC.

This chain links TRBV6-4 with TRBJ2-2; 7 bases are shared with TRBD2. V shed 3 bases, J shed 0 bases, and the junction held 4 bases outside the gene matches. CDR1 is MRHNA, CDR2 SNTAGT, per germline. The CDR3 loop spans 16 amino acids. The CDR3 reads CASSEGRGANTGELFF. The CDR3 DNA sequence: TGTGCCAGCAGTGAGGGCCGGGGGGCGAACACCGGGGAGCTGTTTTTT.

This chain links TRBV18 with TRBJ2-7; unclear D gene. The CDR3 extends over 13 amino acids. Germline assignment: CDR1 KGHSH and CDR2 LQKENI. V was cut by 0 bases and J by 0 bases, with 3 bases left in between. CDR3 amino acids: CASSPPHSYEQYF. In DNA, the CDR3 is TGTGCCAGCTCACCACCCCACTCCTACGAGCAGTACTTC.

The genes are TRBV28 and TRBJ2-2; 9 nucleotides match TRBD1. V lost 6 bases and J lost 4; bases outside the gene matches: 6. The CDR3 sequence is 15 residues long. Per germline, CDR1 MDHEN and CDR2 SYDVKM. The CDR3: CASRPQGAGTGELFF. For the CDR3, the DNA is TGTGCCAGCAGACCACAGGGGGCGGGCACCGGGGAGCTGTTTTTT.

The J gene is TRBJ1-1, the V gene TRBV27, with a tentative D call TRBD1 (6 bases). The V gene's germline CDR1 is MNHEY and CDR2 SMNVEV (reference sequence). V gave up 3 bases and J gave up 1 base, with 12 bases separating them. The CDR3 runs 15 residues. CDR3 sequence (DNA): TGTGCCAGCAGTTTCGGGGGGGCGCGGAACACTGAAGCTTTCTTT. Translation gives CASSFGGARNTEAFF.

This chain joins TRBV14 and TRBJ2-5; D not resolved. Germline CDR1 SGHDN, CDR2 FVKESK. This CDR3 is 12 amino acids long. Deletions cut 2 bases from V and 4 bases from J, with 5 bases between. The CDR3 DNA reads TGTGCCAGCAGCCAATCGGTAGAGACCCAGTACTTC. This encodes CASSQSVETQYF.

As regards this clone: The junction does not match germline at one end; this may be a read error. The CDR3 sequence: CASSEGTAKNSQYF. The CDR3 DNA reads TGTGCCAGCAGTGAGGGTACGGCCAAAAACAGTCAGTACTTC. The V and J genes are TRBV6-1 and TRBJ2-4; D not certain. In germline, CDR1 is MNHNS, CDR2 SASEGT. The CDR3 sequence is 14 residues long.

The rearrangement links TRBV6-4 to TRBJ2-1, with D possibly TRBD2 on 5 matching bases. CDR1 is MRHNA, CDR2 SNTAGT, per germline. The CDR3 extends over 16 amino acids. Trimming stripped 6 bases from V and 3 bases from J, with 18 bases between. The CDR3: CASSPSSIGGYNEQFF. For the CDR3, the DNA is TGTGCCAGCAGCCCATCTAGCATCGGAGGCTACAATGAGCAGTTCTTC.

Written as DNA, the CDR3 is TGCGCCAGCGGGGGGGAGACCCAGTACTTC. This encodes CASGGETQYF. This chain joins TRBV5-1 and TRBJ2-5, with D perhaps matching TRBD2 (6 bases). Germline V CDR1 and CDR2: SGHRS, YFSETQ. V gave up 7 bases and J gave up 5 bases, with 6 bases separating them. The CDR3 loop spans 10 amino acids.

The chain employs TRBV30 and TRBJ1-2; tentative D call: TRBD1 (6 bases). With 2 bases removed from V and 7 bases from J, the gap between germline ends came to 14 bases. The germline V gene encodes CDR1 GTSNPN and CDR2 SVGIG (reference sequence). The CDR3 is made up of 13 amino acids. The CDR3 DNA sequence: TGTGCCTGGAGTCGGTCAGGGGTAGGTGGCTACACCTTC. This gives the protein CAWSRSGVGGYTF.

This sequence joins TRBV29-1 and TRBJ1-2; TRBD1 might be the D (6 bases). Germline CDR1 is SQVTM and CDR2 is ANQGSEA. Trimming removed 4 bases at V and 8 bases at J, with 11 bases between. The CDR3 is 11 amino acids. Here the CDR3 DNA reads TGCAGCGTTGGGGACACCAGGGGCTACACCTTC. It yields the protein CSVGDTRGYTF.

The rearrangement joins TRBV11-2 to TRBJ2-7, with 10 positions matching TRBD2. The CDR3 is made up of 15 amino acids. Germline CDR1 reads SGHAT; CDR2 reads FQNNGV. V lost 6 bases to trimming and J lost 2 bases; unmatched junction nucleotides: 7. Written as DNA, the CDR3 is TGTGCCAGCAGTTACGGACTAGCGGCCACCTACGAGCAGTACTTC. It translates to CASSYGLAATYEQYF.

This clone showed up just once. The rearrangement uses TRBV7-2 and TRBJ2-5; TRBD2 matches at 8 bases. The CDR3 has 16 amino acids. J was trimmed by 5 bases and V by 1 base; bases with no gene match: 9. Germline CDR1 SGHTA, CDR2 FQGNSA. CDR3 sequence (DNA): TGTGCCAGCAGCTTAGAGCTCAGCGGGAGACATGAGACCCAGTACTTC. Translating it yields CASSLELSGRHETQYF.

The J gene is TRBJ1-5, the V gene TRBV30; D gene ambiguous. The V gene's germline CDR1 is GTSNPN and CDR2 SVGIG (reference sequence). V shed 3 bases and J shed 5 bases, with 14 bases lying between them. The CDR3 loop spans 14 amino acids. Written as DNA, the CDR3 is TGTGCCTGGAGCAACCGCAACTCATATCAGCCCCAGCATTTT. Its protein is CAWSNRNSYQPQHF.

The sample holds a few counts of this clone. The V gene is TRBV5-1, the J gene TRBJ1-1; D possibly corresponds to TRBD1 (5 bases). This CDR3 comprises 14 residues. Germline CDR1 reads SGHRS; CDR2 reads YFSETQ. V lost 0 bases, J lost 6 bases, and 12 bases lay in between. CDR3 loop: CASSLAVRGSEAFF. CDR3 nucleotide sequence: TGCGCCAGCAGCTTGGCCGTAAGGGGTTCTGAAGCTTTCTTT.

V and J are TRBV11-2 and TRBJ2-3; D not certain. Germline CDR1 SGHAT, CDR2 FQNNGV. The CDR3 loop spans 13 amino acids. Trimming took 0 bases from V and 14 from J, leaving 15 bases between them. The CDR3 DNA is TGTGCCAGCAGCTTAGATACTCCTGAATCCCCGTATTTT. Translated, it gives CASSLDTPESPYF.

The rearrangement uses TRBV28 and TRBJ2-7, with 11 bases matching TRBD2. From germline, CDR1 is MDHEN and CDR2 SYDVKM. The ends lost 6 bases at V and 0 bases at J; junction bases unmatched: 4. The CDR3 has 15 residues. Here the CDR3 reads CASSRTSGSSYEQYF. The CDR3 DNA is TGTGCCAGCAGCCGAACTAGCGGGAGCTCCTACGAGCAGTACTTC. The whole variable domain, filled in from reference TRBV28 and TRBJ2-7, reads DVKVTQSSRYLVKRTGEKVFLECVQDMDHENMFWYRQDPGLGLRLIYFSYDVKMKEKGDIPEGYSVSREKKERFSLILESASTNQTSMYLCASSRTSGSSYEQYFGPGTRLTVT.

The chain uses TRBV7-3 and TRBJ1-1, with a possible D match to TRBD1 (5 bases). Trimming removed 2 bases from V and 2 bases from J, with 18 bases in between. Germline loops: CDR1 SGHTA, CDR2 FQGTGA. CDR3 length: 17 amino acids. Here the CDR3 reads CASSLYYRRVGNTEAFF. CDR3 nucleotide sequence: TGTGCCAGCAGCTTATATTACAGGAGAGTTGGTAACACTGAAGCTTTCTTT.

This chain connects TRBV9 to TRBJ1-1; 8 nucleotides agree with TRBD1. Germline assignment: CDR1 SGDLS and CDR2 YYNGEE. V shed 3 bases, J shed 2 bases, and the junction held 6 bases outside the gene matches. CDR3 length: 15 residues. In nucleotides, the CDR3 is TGTGCCAGCAGCGCCCGGACAGGGCTCAACACTGAAGCTTTCTTT. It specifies CASSARTGLNTEAFF.

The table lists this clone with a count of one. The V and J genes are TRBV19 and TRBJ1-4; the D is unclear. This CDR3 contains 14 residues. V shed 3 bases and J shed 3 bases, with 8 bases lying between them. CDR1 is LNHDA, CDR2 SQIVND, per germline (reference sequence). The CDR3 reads CASSMSVSNEKLFF. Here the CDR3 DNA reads TGTGCCAGTAGTATGAGCGTGTCTAATGAAAAACTGTTTTTT. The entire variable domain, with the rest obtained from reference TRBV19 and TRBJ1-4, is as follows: DGGITQSPKYLFRKEGQNVTLSCEQNLNHDAMYWYRQDPGQGLRLIYYSQIVNDFQKGDIAEGYSVSREKKESFPLTVTSAQKNPTAFYLCASSMSVSNEKLFFGSGTQLSVL.

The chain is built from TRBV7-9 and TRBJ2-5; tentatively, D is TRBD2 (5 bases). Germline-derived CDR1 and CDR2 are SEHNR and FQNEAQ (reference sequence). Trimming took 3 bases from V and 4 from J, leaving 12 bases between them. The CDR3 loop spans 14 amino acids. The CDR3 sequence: CASSFSPSGETQYF. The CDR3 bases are TGTGCCAGCAGCTTCAGTCCCAGCGGAGAGACCCAGTACTTC.

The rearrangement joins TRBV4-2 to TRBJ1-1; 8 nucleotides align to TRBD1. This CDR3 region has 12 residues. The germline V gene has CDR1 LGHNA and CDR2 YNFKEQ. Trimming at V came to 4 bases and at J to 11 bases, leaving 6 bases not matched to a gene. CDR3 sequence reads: CASSRGQGKAFF. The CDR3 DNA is TGTGCCAGCAGCCGTGGACAGGGAAAGGCTTTCTTT.